What follows describes a single T cell receptor (beta chain). Its recognized antigen is unknown. Base qualities are missing; no much larger clone stands one base away. This sample stems from a study of blood T cell repertoires in COVID-19 (dated by TCRdb to 2020 to 2022). Broadly, across the study: Samples covering the acute and convalescent phases of COVID-19 were provided by collaborators in the United States, Italy and Spain. The material from the prospective study consisted of cDNA or gDNA derived from T cells, B-cell-depleted T cells, or PBMCs. The dataset comprised deeply sampled blood TCRbeta repertoires from subjects exposed to, actively infected with, or recovered from COVID-19. The repertoires were released in a freely available public database meant as a resource for research on the immune response to SARS-CoV-2. The samples were drawn from the first 160 participants of the ongoing ImmuneRACE study and from 950 to 1,500 subjects provided by 6 global collaborators. Nearly every sample came with metadata listing a de-identified subject ID, COVID-19 status, age in years and sex. HLA class I and class II types, where available, came from metadata supplied by the sample provider rather than from assay-based typing. The study at large found these results: Clinical and demographic metadata were provided uncurated, with the amount varying by source and participant.

Each collaborating institution followed its own protocols to collect whole blood in K2EDTA tubes. For TCRbeta analysis, collaborators shipped samples in one of three forms: frozen whole blood, isolated PBMCs, or DNA extracted from either of those sample types. TCRbeta CDR3 regions were amplified from genomic DNA using the immunoSEQ Assay, a bias-controlled multiplex PCR. The study's own analysis went as follows. Nucleated cell counts per sample were estimated from amplification of reference gene primers within the assay. Sequence reads were collapsed and filtered to measure the absolute abundance of every unique TCRbeta CDR3 rearrangement. For each sample, productive Simpson clonality was calculated as the square root of Simpson's diversity index across productive rearrangements. Imported from immuneACCESS, the table was reduced by TCRdb to in-frame sequences with V and J called. These copies leave out some clones; in studies compared against another copy, an unresolved V gene accounts for under half, and the cause of the remainder is not known. The V and J calls and clone size were taken over from that table, and D and trimming were inferred from the DNA. This sample comprises more than 85,000 clones, about nine tenths of them detected only once. 1.1% of the sample rests with the top ten.

The sample consisted of peripheral blood. The clonotype originates from a human donor in a cohort sampled during active COVID-19.

The CDR3 amino acid sequence is: CAWRGIAGISYNEQFF. The nucleotides are TGTGCCTGGAGAGGAATAGCGGGAATCTCCTACAATGAGCAGTTCTTC. The rearranged chain carries TRBV30 and TRBJ2-1, and 8 bases in between align with TRBD2. The CDR3 runs 16 amino acids, cysteine and phenylalanine included. Only the CDR3 portion is preserved as DNA: 48 bases, with reading frame beginning at the first base. Trimming takes 3 bases off V and 0 bases off J; junction bases not matched to a gene: 7. Per the germline V gene (reference sequence), GTSNPN is the CDR1 and SVGIG is the CDR2.